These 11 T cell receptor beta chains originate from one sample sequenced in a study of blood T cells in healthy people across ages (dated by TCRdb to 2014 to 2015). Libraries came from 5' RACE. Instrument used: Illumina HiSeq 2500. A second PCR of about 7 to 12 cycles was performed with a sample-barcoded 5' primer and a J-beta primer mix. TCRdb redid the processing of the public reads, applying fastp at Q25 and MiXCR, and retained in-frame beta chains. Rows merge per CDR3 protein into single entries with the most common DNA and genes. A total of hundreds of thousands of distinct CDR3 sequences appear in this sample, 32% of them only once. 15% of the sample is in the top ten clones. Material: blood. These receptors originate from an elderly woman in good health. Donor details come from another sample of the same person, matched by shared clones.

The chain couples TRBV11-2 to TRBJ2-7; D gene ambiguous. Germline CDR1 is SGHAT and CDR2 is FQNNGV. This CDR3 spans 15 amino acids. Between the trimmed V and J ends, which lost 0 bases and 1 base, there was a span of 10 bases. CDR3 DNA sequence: TGTGCCAGCAGCTTAGAAATTGTGGCTTCCTACGAGCAGTACTTC. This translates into CASSLEIVASYEQYF.

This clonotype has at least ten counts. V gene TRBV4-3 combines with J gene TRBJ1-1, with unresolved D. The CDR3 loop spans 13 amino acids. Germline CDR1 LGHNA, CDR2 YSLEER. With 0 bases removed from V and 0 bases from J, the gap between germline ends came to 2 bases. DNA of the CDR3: TGCGCCAGCAGCCAAGAGATGAACACTGAAGCTTTCTTT. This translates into CASSQEMNTEAFF.

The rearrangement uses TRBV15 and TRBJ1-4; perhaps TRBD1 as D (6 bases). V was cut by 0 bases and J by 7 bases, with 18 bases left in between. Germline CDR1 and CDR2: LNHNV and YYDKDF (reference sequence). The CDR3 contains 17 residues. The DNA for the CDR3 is TGTGCCACCAGCAGAGACGGAGCCGGGATAGGGGGTGAAAAACTGTTTTTT. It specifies CATSRDGAGIGGEKLFF. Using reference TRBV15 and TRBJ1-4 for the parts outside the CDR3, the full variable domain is DAMVIQNPRYQVTQFGKPVTLSCSQTLNHNVMYWYQQKSSQAPKLLFHYYDKDFNNEADTPDNFQSRRPNTSFCFLDIRSPGLGDTAMYLCATSRDGAGIGGEKLFFGSGTQLSVL.

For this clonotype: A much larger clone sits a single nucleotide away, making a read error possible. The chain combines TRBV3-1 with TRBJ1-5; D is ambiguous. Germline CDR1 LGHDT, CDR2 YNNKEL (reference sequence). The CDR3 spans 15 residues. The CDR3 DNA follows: TGTGCCTGCAGCCAATCCCAGTATAGCAATCAGCCCCAGCATTTT. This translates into CACSQSQYSNQPQHF. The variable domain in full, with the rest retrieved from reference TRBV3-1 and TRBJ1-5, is DTAVSQTPKYLVTQMGNDKSIKCEQNLGHDTMYWYKQDSKKFLKIMFSYNNKELIINETVPNRFSPKSPDKAHLNLHINSLELGDSAVYFCACSQSQYSNQPQHFGDGTRLSIL.

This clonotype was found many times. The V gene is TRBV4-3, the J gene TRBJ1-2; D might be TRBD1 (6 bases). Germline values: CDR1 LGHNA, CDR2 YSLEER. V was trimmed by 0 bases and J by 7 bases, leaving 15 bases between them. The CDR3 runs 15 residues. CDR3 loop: CASSQDLAGARGYTF. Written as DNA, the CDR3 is TGCGCCAGCAGCCAAGATTTAGCGGGGGCGCGTGGCTACACCTTC.

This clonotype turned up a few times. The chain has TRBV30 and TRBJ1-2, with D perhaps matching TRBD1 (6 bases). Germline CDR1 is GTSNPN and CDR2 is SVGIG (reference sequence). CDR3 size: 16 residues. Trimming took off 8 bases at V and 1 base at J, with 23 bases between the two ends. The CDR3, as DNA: TGTGCCCGTAACGCGGCGGGGGCGAGGGTTAACTATGGCTACACCTTC. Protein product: CARNAAGARVNYGYTF. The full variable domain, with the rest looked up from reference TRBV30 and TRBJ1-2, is SQTIHQWPATLVQPVGSPLSLECTVEGTSNPNLYWYRQAAGRGLQLLFYSVGIGQISSEVPQNLSASRPQDRQFILSSKKLLLSDSGFYLCARNAAGARVNYGYTFGSGTRLTVV.

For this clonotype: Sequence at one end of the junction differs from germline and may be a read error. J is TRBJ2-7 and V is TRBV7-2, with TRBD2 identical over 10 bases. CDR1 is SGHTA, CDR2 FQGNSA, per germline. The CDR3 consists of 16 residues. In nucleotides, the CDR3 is TGTGCCGGCAGCTTAGATAGCGGGGGGACGACCTACGAGCAGTACTTC. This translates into CAGSLDSGGTTYEQYF.

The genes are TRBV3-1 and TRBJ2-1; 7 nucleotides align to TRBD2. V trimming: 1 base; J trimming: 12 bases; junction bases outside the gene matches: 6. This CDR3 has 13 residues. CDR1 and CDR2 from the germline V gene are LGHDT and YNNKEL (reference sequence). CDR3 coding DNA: TGTGCCAGCAGCCAAGCTACGGGAGGTGGGCAGTTCTTC. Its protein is CASSQATGGGQFF.

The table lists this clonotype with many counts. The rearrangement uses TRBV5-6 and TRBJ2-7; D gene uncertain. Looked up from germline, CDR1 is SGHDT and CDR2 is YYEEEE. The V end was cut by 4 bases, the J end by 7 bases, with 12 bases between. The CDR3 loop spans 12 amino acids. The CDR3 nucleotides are TGTGCCAGCAGCCTATCAGCGCTAGAGCAGTACTTC. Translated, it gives CASSLSALEQYF.

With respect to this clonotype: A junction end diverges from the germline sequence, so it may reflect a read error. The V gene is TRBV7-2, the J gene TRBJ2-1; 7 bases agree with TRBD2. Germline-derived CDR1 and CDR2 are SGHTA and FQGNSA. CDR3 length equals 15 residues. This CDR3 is CASSFSSGAYNEQCF. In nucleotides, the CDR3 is TGTGCCAGCAGCTTCTCTAGCGGCGCCTACAATGAGCAGTGCTTC.

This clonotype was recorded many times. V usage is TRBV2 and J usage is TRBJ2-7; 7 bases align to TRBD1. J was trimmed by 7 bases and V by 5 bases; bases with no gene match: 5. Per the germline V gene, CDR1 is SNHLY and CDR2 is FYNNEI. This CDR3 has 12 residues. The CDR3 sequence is CASSRQGKEQYF. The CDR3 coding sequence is TGTGCCAGCAGTCGACAGGGTAAGGAGCAGTACTTC.